This passage covers 14 T cell receptor beta chains from one sample sequenced in a study of blood T cells in healthy people across ages. For the second PCR, which ran for 7 to 11 cycles, a sample-barcoded 5' primer and a J-beta primer mix were used. TCRdb re-derived calls from the 5' RACE reads in MiXCR, one entry per CDR3 protein. The table includes some 760,000 distinct CDR3 sequences, approximately 25% detected once. The sample also formed part of further work on T cells of mothers and their children.

Sequencing input: blood. The receptors stem from a boy between 10 and 17 years old in good health.

The rearrangement joins TRBV12-3 or TRBV12-4 to TRBJ2-7; weak D call: TRBD2 (6 bases). The CDR3 is made up of 15 amino acids. V was pared by 5 bases and J by 2 bases, with 16 bases between. CDR3 protein: CASSPKGLAPYEQYF. As DNA, the CDR3 is TGTGCCAGCAGTCCTAAGGGGCTAGCGCCCTACGAGCAGTACTTC.

This clonotype has a handful of counts. The chain combines TRBV12-5 with TRBJ2-2; TRBD1 might be the D (6 bases). V was clipped by 2 bases and J by 7 bases, with 17 bases between them. The germline V gene encodes CDR1 LGHNT and CDR2 FRNRAP. This CDR3 spans 16 amino acids. The CDR3 DNA sequence: TGTGCTAGTGGTTTGAGCCGAGACAGGCTCGGCGGGGAGCTGTTTTTT. This gives the protein CASGLSRDRLGGELFF.

The chain is built from TRBV7-6 and TRBJ2-5; D possibly matches TRBD1 or TRBD2 (6 bases each). Trimming removed 3 bases at V and 3 bases at J, with 11 bases between. CDR3 size: 14 residues. Germline V gene sequence: CDR1 SGHVS, CDR2 FNYEAQ. The DNA for the CDR3 is TGTGCCAGCAGCTTTTCGAGGGGGGAAGAGACCCAGTACTTC. It is translated as CASSFSRGEETQYF.

This clonotype was detected many times. V is TRBV7-2 and J is TRBJ2-5; D is uncertain. The ends were cut back, 3 bases at V and 5 bases at J, with 7 bases in the middle. Looked up from germline, CDR1 is SGHTA and CDR2 is FQGNSA. The CDR3 contains 12 residues. CDR3 sequence (DNA): TGTGCCAGCAGCTTCCCCCCGGAGACCCAGTACTTC. It translates to CASSFPPETQYF.

This chain links TRBV12-3 or TRBV12-4 with TRBJ1-1; TRBD1 might be the D (5 bases). V lost 10 bases and J 4 bases, leaving 19 bases between the germline ends. CDR3 length equals 14 residues. Written as DNA, the CDR3 is TGTGCCACCGCGGGTTGGGGGTGTTGCACTGAAGCTTTCTTT. Encoded protein: CATAGWGCCTEAFF.

For the CDR3, the DNA is TGTGCCAGCAGCGCCGAATGGGCAGGCACTGAAGCTTTCTTT. It is translated as CASSAEWAGTEAFF. This sequence joins TRBV7-9 and TRBJ1-1; unclear D gene. The CDR3 has 14 residues. Germline-derived CDR1 and CDR2 are SEHNR and FQNEAQ (reference sequence). With 5 bases removed from V and 4 bases from J, the gap between germline ends came to 14 bases. Full variable domain (outside the CDR3, taken from reference TRBV7-9 and TRBJ1-1): DTGVSQNPRHKITKRGQNVTFRCDPISEHNRLYWYRQTLGQGPEFLTYFQNEAQLEKSRLLSDRFSAERPKGSFSTLEIQRTEQGDSAMYLCASSAEWAGTEAFFGQGTRLTVV.

This clonotype has just a few counts. The genes are TRBV29-1 and TRBJ2-7, with D unclear. The length of the CDR3 is 12 residues. Per the germline V gene, CDR1 is SQVTM and CDR2 is ANQGSEA. Trimming removed 6 bases at V and 1 base at J, with 10 bases between. CDR3 nucleotide sequence: TGCAGCGTCCAAGTAGATTCCTACGAGCAGTACTTC. This codes for CSVQVDSYEQYF.

This chain uses TRBV19 with TRBJ2-2; possibly TRBD1 or TRBD2 for D (5 bases each). This CDR3 region has 13 residues. Trimming left V 8 bases short and J 6 bases short, with 13 bases between. Germline V gene sequence: CDR1 LNHDA, CDR2 SQIVND (reference sequence). DNA of the CDR3: TGTGCCAGTGGCACTTGGGGACCCGGGGAGCTGTTTTTT. As protein: CASGTWGPGELFF.

The table lists this clonotype with a count of one. This rearrangement joins TRBV12-3 or TRBV12-4 to TRBJ2-5, with TRBD2 identical over 9 bases. The CDR3 has 18 residues. The V segment lost 3 bases and the J segment 2 bases; nucleotides outside the gene matches: 13. The CDR3 region has the DNA TGTGCCAGCAGTTTTAGGTGGTACAGCGGGGGGCTACAAGAGACCCAGTACTTC. Amino acids: CASSFRWYSGGLQETQYF.

This rearrangement joins TRBV3-1 to TRBJ2-5; D not resolved. The end of the DNA aligns better with TRBJ2-1, so the J call may be wrong. CDR1 and CDR2 (germline): LGHDT, YNNKEL (reference sequence). The CDR3 has 12 residues. In nucleotides, the CDR3 is TGTGCCAGCAGCCAGAGTTCAACAGAGCAGTTCTTC. Translation gives CASSQSSTEQFF.

The sample holds a few counts of this clonotype. The genes are TRBV29-1 and TRBJ2-5; the match to TRBD2 covers 9 bases. The CDR3 loop spans 12 amino acids. Germline CDR1 reads SQVTM; CDR2 reads ANQGSEA. V lost 7 bases to trimming and J lost 5 bases; unmatched junction nucleotides: 5. The CDR3 DNA sequence: TGCAGCGCCGTTGGGACTAGCGAGACCCAGTACTTC. This translates into CSAVGTSETQYF.

This clonotype was recorded a few times. This sequence joins TRBV4-1 and TRBJ2-7; 14 bases line up with TRBD2. V gave up 0 bases and J gave up 4 bases; unmatched junction bases: 2. The CDR3 extends over 16 amino acids. CDR1 MGHRA and CDR2 YSYEKL come from the germline V gene. The CDR3 sequence: CASSQDGTSGSYEQYF. DNA of the CDR3: TGCGCCAGCAGCCAAGACGGGACTAGCGGGAGTTACGAGCAGTACTTC.

The rearrangement joins TRBV9 to TRBJ2-3, with 13 bases fitting TRBD2. The CDR3 runs 19 residues. V lost 0 bases to trimming and J lost 4 bases; unmatched junction nucleotides: 11. CDR1 is SGDLS, CDR2 YYNGEE, per germline. DNA of the CDR3: TGTGCCAGCAGCGTAGCACTAGCGGGGGGGCAGGACCCTGCAGATACGCAGTATTTT. This translates into CASSVALAGGQDPADTQYF.

This clonotype was observed a handful of times. This rearrangement joins TRBV28 to TRBJ1-4, with D hard to call. The length of the CDR3 is 13 residues. Germline CDR1 reads MDHEN; CDR2 reads SYDVKM. V lost 7 bases and J lost 3, with 9 bases in between. CDR3 nucleotides: TGTGCCAGCATGGACGCGGCTAATGAAAAACTGTTTTTT. This gives the protein CASMDAANEKLFF.